These 22 T cell receptor beta chains share one sample of origin, sequenced in a study of B cell selection in AIRE deficiency. Measured with immunoSEQ multiplex PCR; TCRdb has only the in-frame clones, and not every one. Of about 25,000 clones in the sample, roughly 97% were seen once. CD4+CD127+ cells were sorted as the conventional CD4 T cells. Sequenced material: CD4+CD127+ conventional T cells sorted from PBMCs. These receptors originate from a human donor in good health.

The rearrangement uses TRBV6-1 and TRBJ2-3; 7 positions match TRBD2. Trimming took 5 bases from V and 2 from J; bases not matched to a gene: 7. The CDR3 length is 15 residues. In germline, CDR1 is MNHNS, CDR2 SASEGT. Written as DNA, the CDR3 is TGTGCCAGCAGTTCCCTGGGAGGGAACACAGATACGCAGTATTTT. Its protein product is CASSSLGGNTDTQYF.

This chain uses TRBV11-2 with TRBJ2-7, with unresolved D. Trimming shortened V by 5 bases and J by 1 base, and 12 bases separated the two germline ends. This CDR3 region has 14 residues. CDR1 is SGHAT, CDR2 FQNNGV, per germline. The CDR3 region is CASSTTVGSYEQYF. The CDR3 DNA reads as TGTGCCAGCAGCACAACAGTAGGATCCTACGAGCAGTACTTC. Using reference TRBV11-2 and TRBJ2-7 for the parts outside the CDR3, the full variable domain is EAGVAQSPRYKIIEKRQSVAFWCNPISGHATLYWYQQILGQGPKLLIQFQNNGVVDDSQLPKDRFSAERLKGVDSTLKIQPAKLEDSAVYLCASSTTVGSYEQYFGPGTRLTVT.

This chain connects TRBV7-2 to TRBJ2-7, with 7 bases matching TRBD1. Looked up from germline, CDR1 is SGHTA and CDR2 is FQGNSA. The trim removed 3 bases at V and 5 bases at J, leaving 4 bases unmatched. CDR3 length equals 13 residues. CDR3 sequence (DNA): TGTGCCAGCAGCTTCCGGACAGGCCACGAGCAGTACTTC. Its protein is CASSFRTGHEQYF.

The chain joins TRBV7-6 to TRBJ2-1; TRBD2 is a possible D gene (5 bases). The CDR3 spans 14 residues. Germline V gene sequence: CDR1 SGHVS, CDR2 FNYEAQ. Trimming took 0 bases from V and 9 from J, leaving 12 bases between them. The CDR3 bases are TGTGCCAGCAGCTTAGCCCCGGAGAGGGCTGAGCAGTTCTTC. It translates to CASSLAPERAEQFF. The full variable domain, rest sourced from reference TRBV7-6 and TRBJ2-1, is GAGVSQSPRYKVTKRGQDVALRCDPISGHVSLYWYRQALGQGPEFLTYFNYEAQQDKSGLPNDRFSAERPEGSISTLTIQRTEQRDSAMYRCASSLAPERAEQFFGPGTRLTVL.

This clone was observed a few times. The gene calls are TRBV4-2 and TRBJ2-1; 8 bases fit TRBD2. The CDR3 sequence is 14 residues long. V was pared by 2 bases and J by 12 bases, with 9 bases of the junction left unmatched. Germline V gives CDR1 LGHNA, CDR2 YNFKEQ. The CDR3 region is CASSQTTPGTRQFF. The CDR3 DNA is TGTGCCAGCAGCCAAACAACCCCCGGGACTAGGCAGTTCTTC.

This chain uses TRBV4-3 with TRBJ1-2, with D perhaps matching TRBD1 (5 bases). Trimming left V 1 base short and J 0 bases short, with 9 bases between. This CDR3 is built from 15 residues. From germline, CDR1 is LGHNA and CDR2 YSLEER. Written as DNA, the CDR3 is TGCGCCAGCAGCCAAGGGCCGGGGCCTAACTATGGCTACACCTTC. The encoded protein is CASSQGPGPNYGYTF.

The V gene is TRBV5-6, the J gene TRBJ2-7; either TRBD1 or TRBD2 may fit D (5 bases each). The CDR3 runs 16 residues. Trimming left V 4 bases short and J 2 bases short, with 19 bases between. Germline CDR1 is SGHDT and CDR2 is YYEEEE. DNA for the CDR3: TGTGCCAGCAGCCCGACCGGGACCAAGACGGCCTACGAGCAGTACTTC. This encodes CASSPTGTKTAYEQYF.

This clone occurred once. The genes are TRBV7-2 and TRBJ2-5, with D hard to call. The CDR3 extends over 13 amino acids. Germline V CDR1 and CDR2: SGHTA, FQGNSA. V gave up 1 base and J gave up 4 bases, with 7 bases separating them. The CDR3 sequence is CASSLVFGETQYF. In DNA, the CDR3 is TGTGCCAGCAGCTTAGTATTCGGAGAGACCCAGTACTTC.

This chain links TRBV5-4 with TRBJ2-7, with 8 positions matching TRBD1. V was pared by 2 bases and J by 6 bases, with 7 bases of the junction left unmatched. This CDR3 region has 14 residues. Looked up from germline, CDR1 is SGHNT and CDR2 is YYREEE (reference sequence). In DNA, the CDR3 is TGTGCCAGCAGCTTAGGGGGACAGGTGGCCGAGCAGTACTTC. Its protein product is CASSLGGQVAEQYF.

The V and J genes are TRBV28 and TRBJ1-4, with 7 bases identical to TRBD1. The J segment lost 8 bases and the V segment lost 6 bases, leaving 6 bases of the junction unmatched. Germline V gene lookup returns CDR1 MDHEN and CDR2 SYDVKM. CDR3 length: 13 amino acids. The DNA for the CDR3 is TGTGCCAGCAGAGAAGGGACAGTCGAAAAACTGTTTTTT. Amino acid sequence: CASREGTVEKLFF.

This chain links TRBV4-2 with TRBJ2-3, with 9 bases identical to TRBD2. The CDR3 contains 18 residues. Germline V gene sequence: CDR1 LGHNA, CDR2 YNFKEQ. J lost 3 bases, V lost 1 base, and 11 bases had no gene match. The CDR3 nucleotides are TGTGCCAGCAGCCAAGGAAGTCTAGCGGGACCTACAACAGATACGCAGTATTTT. Protein sequence: CASSQGSLAGPTTDTQYF.

V is TRBV2 and J is TRBJ2-1, with D perhaps matching TRBD1 (5 bases). Trimming took 6 bases from V and 0 from J, leaving 9 bases between them. This CDR3 has 14 residues. Looked up from germline, CDR1 is SNHLY and CDR2 is FYNNEI. The CDR3: CASRRQSSYNEQFF. CDR3 coding DNA: TGTGCCAGCAGAAGACAGAGCTCCTACAATGAGCAGTTCTTC.

J is TRBJ1-5 and V is TRBV23-1; D gene uncertain. TRBV23-1 is known as an ORF, though its function is uncertain. This CDR3 spans 17 amino acids. The V gene lost 2 bases and the J gene lost 1 base, with 15 bases spanning the gap. CDR3 amino acids: CASSQDVAVGSNQPQHF. Written as DNA, the CDR3 is TGCGCCAGCAGTCAAGACGTAGCGGTTGGGAGCAATCAGCCCCAGCATTTT.

The chain uses TRBV28 and TRBJ2-1; D might be TRBD1 (6 bases). Germline CDR1 and CDR2: MDHEN and SYDVKM. The CDR3 has 12 amino acids. V was clipped by 4 bases and J by 6 bases, with 7 bases between them. CDR3 nucleotides: TGTGCCAGCAGTTCCAGGGGCAATGAGCAGTTCTTC. Encoded protein: CASSSRGNEQFF.

The gene calls are TRBV5-1 and TRBJ2-1, with 11 bases fitting TRBD2. Germline CDR1 and CDR2: SGHRS and YFSETQ. The CDR3 spans 15 residues. V lost 7 bases, J lost 5 bases, and 8 bases stayed unmatched. The CDR3 spells CASATGTSGNNEQFF. DNA for the CDR3: TGCGCCAGCGCTACCGGGACTAGCGGAAACAATGAGCAGTTCTTC. Looking up the rest from reference TRBV5-1 and TRBJ2-1 gives the full variable domain: KAGVTQTPRYLIKTRGQQVTLSCSPISGHRSVSWYQQTPGQGLQFLFEYFSETQRNKGNFPGRFSGRQFSNSRSEMNVSTLELGDSALYLCASATGTSGNNEQFFGPGTRLTVL.

The chain combines TRBV6-6 with TRBJ2-7, with D perhaps matching TRBD2 (6 bases). V lost 4 bases and J lost 7, with 14 bases in between. Germline V gives CDR1 MNHNY, CDR2 SVGAGI (reference sequence). This CDR3 is built from 13 residues. The CDR3 sequence is CASSLRGAQEQYF. As DNA, the CDR3 is TGTGCCAGCAGTTTGCGGGGCGCCCAGGAGCAGTACTTC.

The rearrangement joins TRBV14 to TRBJ2-1; tentatively, D is TRBD1 or TRBD2 (5 bases each). The CDR3 totals 13 residues. V lost 4 bases and J 6 bases, leaving 10 bases between the germline ends. Looked up from germline, CDR1 is SGHDN and CDR2 is FVKESK. This CDR3 is CASSRSGGNEQFF. The CDR3 nucleotides read TGTGCCAGCAGCCGGAGTGGGGGCAATGAGCAGTTCTTC.

The chain couples TRBV19 to TRBJ2-5; 10 bases match TRBD2. The CDR3 is 16 residues long. In germline, CDR1 is LNHDA, CDR2 SQIVND (reference sequence). Trimming at V came to 3 bases and at J to 4 bases, leaving 8 bases not matched to a gene. CDR3 coding DNA: TGTGCCAGTAGTATCGGGCTAGCGGGAGTAGGAGAGACCCAGTACTTC. It is translated as CASSIGLAGVGETQYF.

This rearrangement joins TRBV6-1 to TRBJ2-2, with 8 nucleotides matching TRBD2. V lost 4 bases to trimming and J lost 7 bases; unmatched junction nucleotides: 11. CDR1 MNHNS and CDR2 SASEGT come from the germline V gene. The CDR3 length is 16 residues. DNA for the CDR3: TGTGCCAGCAGTGTTATCAGCGGGGGCGGTGGCGGGGAGCTGTTTTTT. Translating gives CASSVISGGGGGELFF.

This clone has only one observation. V usage is TRBV5-1 and J usage is TRBJ1-2; D is possibly TRBD1 (5 bases). This CDR3 has 13 residues. Germline CDR1 SGHRS, CDR2 YFSETQ. V dropped 0 bases and J dropped 6 bases, with 9 bases sitting between them. In DNA, the CDR3 is TGCGCCAGCAGCTTGGCAGGGTCGGATGGCTACACCTTC. Its protein is CASSLAGSDGYTF.

As regards this clone: The junction shows a germline mismatch at one end, possibly a read error. The chain is built from TRBV30 and TRBJ1-5; TRBD1 might be the D (5 bases). This CDR3 region has 13 residues. The germline V gene encodes CDR1 GTSNPN and CDR2 SVGIG (reference sequence). CDR3 residues: CTWDAGRNQPQHF. CDR3 bases: TGTACCTGGGACGCAGGGCGGAATCAGCCCCAGCATTTT.

The rearrangement joins TRBV6-5 to TRBJ1-1, with unresolved D. The CDR3 is 15 residues long. Trimming stripped 3 bases from V and 0 bases from J, with 11 bases between. CDR1 and CDR2 (germline): MNHEY, SVGAGI. CDR3 sequence (DNA): TGTGCCAGCAGTTATGATAAGGCTATGAACACTGAAGCTTTCTTT. Translation gives CASSYDKAMNTEAFF.